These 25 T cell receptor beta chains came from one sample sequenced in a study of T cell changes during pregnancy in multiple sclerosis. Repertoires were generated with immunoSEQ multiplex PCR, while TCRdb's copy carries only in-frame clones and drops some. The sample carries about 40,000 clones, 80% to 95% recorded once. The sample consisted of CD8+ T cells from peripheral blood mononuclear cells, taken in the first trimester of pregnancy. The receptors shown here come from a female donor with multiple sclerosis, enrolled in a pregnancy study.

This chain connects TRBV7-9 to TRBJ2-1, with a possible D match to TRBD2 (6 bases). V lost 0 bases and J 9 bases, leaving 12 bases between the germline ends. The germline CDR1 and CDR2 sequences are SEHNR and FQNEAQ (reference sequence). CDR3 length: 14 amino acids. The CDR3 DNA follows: TGTGCCAGCAGCTTAGCGTTACTAGCAGGTGAGCAGTTCTTC. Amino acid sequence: CASSLALLAGEQFF. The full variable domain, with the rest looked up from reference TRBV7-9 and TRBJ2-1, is DTGVSQNPRHKITKRGQNVTFRCDPISEHNRLYWYRQTLGQGPEFLTYFQNEAQLEKSRLLSDRFSAERPKGSFSTLEIQRTEQGDSAMYLCASSLALLAGEQFFGPGTRLTVL.

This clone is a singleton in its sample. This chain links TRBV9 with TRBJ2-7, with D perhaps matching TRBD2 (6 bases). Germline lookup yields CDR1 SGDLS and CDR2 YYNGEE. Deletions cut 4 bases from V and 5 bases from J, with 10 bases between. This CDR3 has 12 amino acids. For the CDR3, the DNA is TGTGCCAGCAGCCCCGGCGGGGACGAGCAGTACTTC. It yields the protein CASSPGGDEQYF.

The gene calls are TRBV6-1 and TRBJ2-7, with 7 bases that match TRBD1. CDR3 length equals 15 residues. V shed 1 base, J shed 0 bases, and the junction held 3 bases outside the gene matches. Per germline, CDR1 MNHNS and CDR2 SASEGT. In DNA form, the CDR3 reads TGTGCCAGCAGTGAAGAACAGGGGTCCTCCTACGAGCAGTACTTC. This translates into CASSEEQGSSYEQYF.

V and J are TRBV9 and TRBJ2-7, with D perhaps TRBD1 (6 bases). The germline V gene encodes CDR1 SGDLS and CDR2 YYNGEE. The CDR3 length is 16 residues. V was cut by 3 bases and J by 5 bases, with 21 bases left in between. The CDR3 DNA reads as TGTGCCAGCAGCGCCAATCGGGACAACGCCGTAGACGAGCAGTACTTC. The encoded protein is CASSANRDNAVDEQYF.

The CDR3 nucleotides read TGTGCCAGCAGCCCGGGAGGCGATAATCAGCCCCAGCATTTT. It codes for CASSPGGDNQPQHF. This chain uses TRBV9 with TRBJ1-5; no firm D call. CDR1 and CDR2 (germline): SGDLS, YYNGEE. The CDR3 runs 14 residues. Trimming left V 4 bases short and J 4 bases short, with 12 bases between.

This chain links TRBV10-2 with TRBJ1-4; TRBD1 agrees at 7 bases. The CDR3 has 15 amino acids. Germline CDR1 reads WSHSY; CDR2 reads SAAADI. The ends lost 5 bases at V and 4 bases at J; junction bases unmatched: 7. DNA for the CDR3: TGCGCCAGCAGTCCGCCGGGACAGCTTAATGAAAAACTGTTTTTT. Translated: CASSPPGQLNEKLFF.

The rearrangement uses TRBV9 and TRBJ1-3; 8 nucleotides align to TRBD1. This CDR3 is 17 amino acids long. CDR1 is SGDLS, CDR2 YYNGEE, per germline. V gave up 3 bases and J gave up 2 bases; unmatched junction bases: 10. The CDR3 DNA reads TGTGCCAGCAGCGAGCCCCTGACAGGGGAGACTGGAAACACCATATATTTT. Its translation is CASSEPLTGETGNTIYF.

CDR3 protein: CASSRVSGANTGELFF. Written as DNA, the CDR3 is TGTGCCAGCAGTCGAGTTAGCGGGGCGAACACCGGGGAGCTGTTTTTT. The chain uses TRBV11-2 and TRBJ2-2; 8 bases fit TRBD2. CDR3 length: 16 residues. The V gene end was trimmed by 6 bases and the J gene end by 0 bases; junction bases not matched to a gene: 6. CDR1 is SGHAT, CDR2 FQNNGV, per germline.

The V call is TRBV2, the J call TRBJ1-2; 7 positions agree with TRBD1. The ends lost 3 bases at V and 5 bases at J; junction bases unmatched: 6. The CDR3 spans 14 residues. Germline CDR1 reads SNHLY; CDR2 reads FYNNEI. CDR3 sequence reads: CASSDNRGFYGYTF. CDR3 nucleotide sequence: TGTGCCAGCAGTGATAACAGGGGCTTTTATGGCTACACCTTC.

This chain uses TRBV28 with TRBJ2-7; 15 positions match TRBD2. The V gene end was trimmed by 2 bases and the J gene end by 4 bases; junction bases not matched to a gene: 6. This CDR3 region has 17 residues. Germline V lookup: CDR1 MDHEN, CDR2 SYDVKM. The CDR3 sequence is CASSLGLAGGRRYEQYF. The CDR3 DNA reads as TGTGCCAGCAGTTTAGGACTAGCGGGGGGGCGTCGTTACGAGCAGTACTTC.

CDR3 sequence reads: CASSRTSDGYTF. CDR3 bases: TGTGCCAGCAGCCGTACCAGCGATGGCTACACCTTC. This chain uses TRBV7-9 with TRBJ1-2; D not certain. With 5 bases removed from V and 6 bases from J, the gap between germline ends came to 10 bases. The CDR3 totals 12 residues. Germline V gene data show CDR1 as SEHNR and CDR2 as FQNEAQ (reference sequence). The full variable domain, with the rest looked up from reference TRBV7-9 and TRBJ1-2, is DTGVSQNPRHKITKRGQNVTFRCDPISEHNRLYWYRQTLGQGPEFLTYFQNEAQLEKSRLLSDRFSAERPKGSFSTLEIQRTEQGDSAMYLCASSRTSDGYTFGSGTRLTVV.

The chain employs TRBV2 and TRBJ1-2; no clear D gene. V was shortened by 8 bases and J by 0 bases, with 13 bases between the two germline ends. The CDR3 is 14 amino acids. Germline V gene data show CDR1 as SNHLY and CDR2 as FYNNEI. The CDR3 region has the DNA TGTGCCAGCGGAAGTGGGCAAACTAACTATGGCTACACCTTC. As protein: CASGSGQTNYGYTF.

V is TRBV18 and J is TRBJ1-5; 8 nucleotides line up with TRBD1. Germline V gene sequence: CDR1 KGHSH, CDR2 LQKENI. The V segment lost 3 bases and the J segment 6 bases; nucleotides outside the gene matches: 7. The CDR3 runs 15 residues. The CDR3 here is CASSPSGTGGQPQHF. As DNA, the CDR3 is TGTGCCAGCTCACCCTCCGGGACAGGCGGTCAGCCCCAGCATTTT.

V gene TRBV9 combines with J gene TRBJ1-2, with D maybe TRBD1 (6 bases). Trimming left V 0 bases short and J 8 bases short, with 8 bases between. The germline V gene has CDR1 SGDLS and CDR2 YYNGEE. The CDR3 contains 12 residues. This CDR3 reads CASSVGGGGYTF. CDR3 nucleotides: TGTGCCAGCAGCGTAGGAGGGGGAGGCTACACCTTC.

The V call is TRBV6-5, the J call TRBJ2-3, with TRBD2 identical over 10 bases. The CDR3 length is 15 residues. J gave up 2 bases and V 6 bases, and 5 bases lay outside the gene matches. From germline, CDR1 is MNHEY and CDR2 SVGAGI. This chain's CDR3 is CASSLTSGDTDTQYF. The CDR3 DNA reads TGTGCCAGCAGCCTTACTAGCGGGGACACAGATACGCAGTATTTT.

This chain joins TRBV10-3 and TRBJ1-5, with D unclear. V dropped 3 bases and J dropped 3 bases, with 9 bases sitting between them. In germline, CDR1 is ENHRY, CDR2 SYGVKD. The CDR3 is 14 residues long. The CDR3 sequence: CAISDTEINQPQHF. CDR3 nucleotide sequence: TGTGCCATCAGTGATACGGAGATCAATCAGCCCCAGCATTTT.

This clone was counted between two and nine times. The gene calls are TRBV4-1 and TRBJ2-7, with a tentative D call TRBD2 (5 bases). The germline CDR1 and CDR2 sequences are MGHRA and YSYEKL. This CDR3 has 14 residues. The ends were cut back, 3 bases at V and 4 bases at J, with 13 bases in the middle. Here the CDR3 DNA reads TGCGCCAGCAGCCATCGGTCGGGATATTACGAGCAGTACTTC. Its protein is CASSHRSGYYEQYF.

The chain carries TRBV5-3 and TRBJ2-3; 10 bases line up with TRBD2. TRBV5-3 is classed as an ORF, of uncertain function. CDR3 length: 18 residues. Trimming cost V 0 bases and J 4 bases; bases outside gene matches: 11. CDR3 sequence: CARSLEGSGGAPSDTQYF. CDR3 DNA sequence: TGTGCCAGAAGCTTGGAGGGAAGCGGGGGGGCCCCGTCAGATACGCAGTATTTT.

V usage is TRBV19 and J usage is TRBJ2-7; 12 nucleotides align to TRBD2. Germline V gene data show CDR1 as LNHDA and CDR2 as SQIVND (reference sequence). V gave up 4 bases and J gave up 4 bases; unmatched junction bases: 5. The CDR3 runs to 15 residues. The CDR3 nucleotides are TGTGCCAGTAGTACCCTACTAGCGGGGGGTTACGAGCAGTACTTC. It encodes CASSTLLAGGYEQYF.

CDR3 sequence (DNA): TGTGCCAGCAGCCAAGATGTTCTAGCGACCAATGAGCAGTTCTTC. Its translation: CASSQDVLATNEQFF. The rearrangement uses TRBV14 and TRBJ2-1, with D maybe TRBD2 (6 bases). Per germline, CDR1 SGHDN and CDR2 FVKESK. The V end lost 0 bases, the J end lost 6 bases, and 12 bases lay between the germline ends. CDR3 length equals 15 residues.

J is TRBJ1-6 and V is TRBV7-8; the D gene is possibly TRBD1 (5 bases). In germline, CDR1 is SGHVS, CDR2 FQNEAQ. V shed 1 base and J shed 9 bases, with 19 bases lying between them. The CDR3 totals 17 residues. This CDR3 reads CASSLVWVRVDTSPLHF. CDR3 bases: TGTGCCAGCAGCTTAGTATGGGTCAGGGTGGATACTTCACCCCTCCACTTT.

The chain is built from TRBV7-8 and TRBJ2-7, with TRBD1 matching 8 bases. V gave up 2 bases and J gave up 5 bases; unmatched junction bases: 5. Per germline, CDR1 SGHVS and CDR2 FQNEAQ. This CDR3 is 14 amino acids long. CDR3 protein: CASSLTGQGHEQYF. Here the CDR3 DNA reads TGTGCCAGCAGCTTAACAGGACAGGGCCACGAGCAGTACTTC.

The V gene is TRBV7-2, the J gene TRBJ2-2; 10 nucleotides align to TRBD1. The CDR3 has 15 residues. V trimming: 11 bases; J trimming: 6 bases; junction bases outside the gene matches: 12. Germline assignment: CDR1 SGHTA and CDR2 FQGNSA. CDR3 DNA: TGTGCCTCTAAGTACGACAGGGGGCGGGCCGGGGAGCTGTTTTTT. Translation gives CASKYDRGRAGELFF.

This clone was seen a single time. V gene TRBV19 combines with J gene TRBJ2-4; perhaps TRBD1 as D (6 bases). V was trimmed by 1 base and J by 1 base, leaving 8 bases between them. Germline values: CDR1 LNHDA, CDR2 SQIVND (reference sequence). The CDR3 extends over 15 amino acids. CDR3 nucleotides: TGTGCCAGTAGTATAGTTCAGGGGGCCAAAAACATTCAGTACTTC. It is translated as CASSIVQGAKNIQYF.

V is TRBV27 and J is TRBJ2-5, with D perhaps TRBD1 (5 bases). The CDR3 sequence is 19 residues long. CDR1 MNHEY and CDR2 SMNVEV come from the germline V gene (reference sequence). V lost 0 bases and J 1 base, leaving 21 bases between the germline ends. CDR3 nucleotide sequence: TGTGCCAGCAGTTTATCGCCGACAGTACCTTATACCGTCCAAGAGACCCAGTACTTC. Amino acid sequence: CASSLSPTVPYTVQETQYF.